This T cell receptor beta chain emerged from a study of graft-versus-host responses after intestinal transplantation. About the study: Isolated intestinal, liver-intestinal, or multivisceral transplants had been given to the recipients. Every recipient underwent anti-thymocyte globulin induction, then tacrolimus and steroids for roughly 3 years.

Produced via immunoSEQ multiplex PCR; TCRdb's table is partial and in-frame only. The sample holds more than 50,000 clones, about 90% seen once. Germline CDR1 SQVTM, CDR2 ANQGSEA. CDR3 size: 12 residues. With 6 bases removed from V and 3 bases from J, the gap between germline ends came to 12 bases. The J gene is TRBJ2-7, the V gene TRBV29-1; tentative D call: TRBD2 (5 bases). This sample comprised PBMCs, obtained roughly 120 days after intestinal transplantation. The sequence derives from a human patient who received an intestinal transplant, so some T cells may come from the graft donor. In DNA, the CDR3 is TGCAGCGTACGGCCCGGGGACTACGAGCAGTACTTC. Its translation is CSVRPGDYEQYF.